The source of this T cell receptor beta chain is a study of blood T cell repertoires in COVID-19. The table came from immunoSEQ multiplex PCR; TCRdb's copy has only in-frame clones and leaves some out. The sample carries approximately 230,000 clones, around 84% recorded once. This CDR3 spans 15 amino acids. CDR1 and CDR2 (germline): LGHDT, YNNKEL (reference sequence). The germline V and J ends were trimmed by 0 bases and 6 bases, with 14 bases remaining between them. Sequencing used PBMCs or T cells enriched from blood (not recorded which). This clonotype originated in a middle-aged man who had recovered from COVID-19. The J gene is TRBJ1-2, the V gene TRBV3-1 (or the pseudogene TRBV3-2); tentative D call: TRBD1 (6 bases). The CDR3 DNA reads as TGTGCCAGCAGCCAAGATATGCAGGGGTATAATGGCTACACCTTC. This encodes CASSQDMQGYNGYTF.